This T cell receptor beta chain was profiled in a study of monozygotic twins with cystic fibrosis. Study overall: With about 15 PCR cycles, barcoded libraries came from about 3 micrograms of fragmented DNA. The study's findings and limits: Monozygotic CF twin pairs shared significantly more nucleotide-identical clonotypes than unrelated CF individuals did.

Comment on this clone: The antigen is not known.

V was pared by 2 bases and J by 6 bases, with 6 bases between. The CDR3 loop spans 12 amino acids. The germline V gene has CDR1 MNHNY and CDR2 SVGAGI (reference sequence). Measured with immunoSEQ multiplex PCR; TCRdb has only the in-frame clones, and not every one. This table has around 34,000 clones, 92% appearing once. This sequence was found in a girl between 2 and 10 years old with cystic fibrosis. Specimen: blood. V gene TRBV6-6 combines with J gene TRBJ2-3; no firm D call. The CDR3 DNA reads TGTGCCAGCAGTTACGGGGTCGATACGCAGTATTTT. It is translated as CASSYGVDTQYF.